The rows below give T cell receptor beta chains drawn from one sample of a study of pediatric ulcerative colitis. Libraries were prepared by immunoSEQ multiplex PCR; TCRdb keeps only in-frame clonotypes and omits some of them. The table shows about 16,000 clones, with nearly 80% occurring only once. The material sequenced was gut tissue. The receptor set was obtained from a boy younger than 18 who was a control in a study of pediatric ulcerative colitis. CDR3s include the opening cysteine and the closing phenylalanine or tryptophan. Each record gives: D gene, J gene, clone size, V gene, CDR3 protein, CDR3 DNA. D genes are given only for firm matches. Not all rows give a size; the values are once, few, many and, for expanded clones, a class.

TRBD2 TRBJ2-1 once TRBV30 CAWGGGQGKLGEQFF TGTGCCTGGGGGGGAGGGCAGGGTAAACTCGGTGAGCAGTTCTTC
. TRBJ1-5 . TRBV18 CASSPGQSNQPQHF TGTGCCAGCTCACCCGGACAGAGCAATCAGCCCCAGCATTTT
. TRBJ1-5 . TRBV19 CASSILGPYQPQHF TGTGCCAGTAGTATATTAGGACCTTATCAGCCCCAGCATTTT
. TRBJ2-3 . TRBV27 CASSLSVGGGTDTQYF TGTGCCAGCAGTTTATCGGTCGGCGGGGGCACAGATACGCAGTATTTT
TRBD1 TRBJ1-3 . TRBV10-3 CAITPRGTAGNTIYF TGTGCCATCACCCCAAGGGGGACAGCAGGAAACACCATATATTTT
TRBD1 TRBJ2-7 . TRBV2 CASTGQGRKSSYEQYF TGTGCCAGCACGGGACAGGGCCGAAAAAGCTCCTACGAGCAGTACTTC
TRBD2 TRBJ2-3 . TRBV6-1 CASSALAGGLDTQYF TGTGCCAGCAGTGCCCTAGCGGGAGGGCTTGATACGCAGTATTTT
. TRBJ1-1 once TRBV29-1 CSVDPAGATEAFF TGCAGCGTTGATCCCGCGGGTGCCACTGAAGCTTTCTTT
. TRBJ2-4 . TRBV23-1 CASSQSPQGGNIQYF TGCGCCAGCAGTCAATCCCCACAGGGGGGGAACATTCAGTACTTC
. TRBJ2-7 . TRBV10-1 CASSEQTAGEQYF TGCGCCAGCAGTGAGCAAACGGCGGGCGAGCAGTACTTC
. TRBJ1-1 . TRBV5-6 CASSTILRDTEAFF TGTGCCAGCAGCACCATACTCCGGGACACTGAAGCTTTCTTT
TRBD1 TRBJ2-2 . TRBV4-1 CASSQGPRGQSGELFF TGCGCCAGCAGCCAAGGTCCCAGGGGGCAATCCGGGGAGCTGTTTTTT
. TRBJ1-5 . TRBV25-1 CASSESGGDYSNQPQHF TGTGCCAGCAGTGAATCGGGCGGGGACTATAGCAATCAGCCCCAGCATTTT
. TRBJ1-6 . TRBV9 CASSPGQFFSYNSPLHF TGTGCCAGCAGCCCTGGACAGTTTTTCTCCTATAATTCACCCCTCCACTTT
. TRBJ2-3 once TRBV6-4 CASSDGSGSTDTQYF TGTGCCAGCAGTGATGGGAGCGGAAGCACAGATACGCAGTATTTT
TRBD2 TRBJ2-7 . TRBV25-1 CASSDRAGRGDEQYF TGTGCCAGCAGTGACAGGGCAGGGCGGGGGGACGAGCAGTACTTC
. TRBJ1-1 . TRBV20-1 CSVRTVSEAFF TGCAGTGTTAGGACAGTGTCTGAAGCTTTCTTT
TRBD2 TRBJ2-3 . TRBV7-3 CASSSMAGGTDTQYF TGTGCCAGCAGCTCCATGGCGGGGGGCACAGATACGCAGTATTTT
TRBD1 TRBJ1-1 . TRBV5-4 CASSLNDRATEAFF TGTGCCAGCAGTTTGAACGACAGGGCAACTGAAGCTTTCTTT
TRBD1 TRBJ1-2 . TRBV28 CASSLGQGAYGYTF TGTGCCAGCAGTTTGGGGCAGGGGGCTTATGGCTACACCTTC
. TRBJ2-2 few TRBV5-1 CASSPDHPADTGELFF TGCGCCAGCAGCCCTGATCACCCAGCGGACACCGGGGAGCTGTTTTTT
. TRBJ2-2 . TRBV5-6 CASSLVTGGELFF TGTGCCAGCAGCTTGGTTACTGGCGGGGAGCTGTTTTTT
. TRBJ1-5 once TRBV6-5 CASSYYQPQHF TGTGCCAGCAGTTACTATCAGCCCCAGCATTTT
. TRBJ2-2 . TRBV18 CASSPSGTGELFF TGTGCCAGCTCACCATCGGGGACCGGGGAGCTGTTTTTT
. TRBJ1-2 . TRBV5-4 CASSFLTPRTEGYGYTF TGTGCCAGCAGCTTTTTGACACCGCGGACGGAGGGGTATGGCTACACCTTC
TRBD2 TRBJ2-1 . TRBV6-6 CASSPGLGGGNEQFF TGTGCCAGCAGTCCGGGACTAGGTGGGGGTAATGAGCAGTTCTTC
. TRBJ2-2 . TRBV7-2 CASSFTGPHTGELFF TGTGCCAGCAGCTTTACAGGGCCCCACACCGGGGAGCTGTTTTTT
. TRBJ2-2 . TRBV7-2 CASGGANTGELFF TGTGCCAGCGGCGGGGCGAACACCGGGGAGCTGTTTTTT
. TRBJ1-3 . TRBV5-6 CASSPRPGRQNTIYF TGTGCCAGCAGCCCTAGACCGGGCCGTCAAAACACCATATATTTT
. TRBJ2-3 . TRBV28 CASSPKISPGVWTDTQYF TGTGCCAGCAGCCCCAAAATTAGCCCTGGGGTATGGACAGATACGCAGTATTTT
. TRBJ2-7 . TRBV18 CASSPGGTFYEQYF TGTGCCAGCTCACCAGGAGGAACCTTTTACGAGCAGTACTTC
. TRBJ2-7 . TRBV29-1 CSVEEVGRQYF TGCAGCGTTGAAGAGGTTGGCAGGCAGTACTTC
. TRBJ1-2 . TRBV20-1 CSVEEYGYTF TGCAGTGTGGAAGAGTATGGCTACACCTTC
. TRBJ1-1 . TRBV7-8 CASSMDLVWRGNTEAFF TGTGCCAGCAGCATGGATCTTGTTTGGCGGGGGAACACTGAAGCTTTCTTT
. TRBJ1-4 . TRBV19 CASSIGGGGRLFF TGTGCCAGTAGTATAGGCGGCGGGGGGAGGCTGTTTTTT
TRBD1 TRBJ2-3 . TRBV30 CAWSRDSSTDTQYF TGTGCCTGGAGCCGGGACAGTAGCACAGATACGCAGTATTTT
TRBD2 TRBJ2-1 few TRBV30 CAWSVAGGAQFF TGTGCCTGGAGTGTAGCCGGGGGGGCCCAGTTCTTC
. TRBJ2-5 . TRBV7-6 CASSFQVGEQETQYF TGTGCCAGCAGCTTCCAGGTTGGGGAACAAGAGACCCAGTACTTC
. TRBJ1-4 . TRBV5-6 CASSLGEKLFF TGTGCCAGCAGCTTGGGGGAAAAACTGTTTTTT
TRBD2 TRBJ2-7 . TRBV7-9 CASSLALAGAQQYF TGTGCCAGCAGCTTAGCTCTAGCGGGAGCGCAGCAGTACTTC
TRBD1 TRBJ1-3 . TRBV5-1 CASSLATGTGGLSPIYF TGCGCCAGCAGCTTGGCCACCGGGACAGGGGGCCTATCGCCCATATATTTT
TRBD1 TRBJ2-3 . TRBV5-1 CASSNGQGDTDTQYF TGCGCCAGCAGCAACGGACAGGGGGACACAGATACGCAGTATTTT
. TRBJ2-5 once TRBV7-3 CASSLQGPGSGWETQYF TGTGCCAGCAGCTTACAAGGTCCCGGGAGCGGGTGGGAGACCCAGTACTTC
. TRBJ2-7 . TRBV14 CASSRLTGGSAEQYF TGTGCCAGCAGCCGACTGACAGGAGGTTCGGCCGAGCAGTACTTC
. TRBJ2-2 once TRBV18 CASSPESANTGELFF TGTGCCAGCTCACCAGAGAGCGCGAACACCGGGGAGCTGTTTTTT
. TRBJ2-1 once TRBV27 CASSSPSGDDYNEQFF TGTGCCAGCAGTAGTCCCTCAGGGGACGACTACAATGAGCAGTTCTTC
TRBD1 TRBJ2-5 . TRBV29-1 CSGNGQDQETQYF TGCAGCGGGAACGGACAGGATCAAGAGACCCAGTACTTC
. TRBJ2-3 . TRBV18 CASSSGHSTSTDTQYF TGTGCCAGCTCCTCGGGACATTCTACTAGCACAGATACGCAGTATTTT
. TRBJ2-1 few TRBV7-2 CASSLTSDYRDSHNEQFF TGTGCCAGCAGCTTAACGAGCGATTACCGGGACTCCCACAATGAGCAGTTCTTC
. TRBJ2-7 . TRBV6-1 CASNNRDTTYEQYF TGTGCCAGCAATAACAGGGACACTACCTACGAGCAGTACTTC
TRBD1 TRBJ1-1 . TRBV7-6 CASSLAGQGLGEAFF TGTGCCAGCAGCTTAGCGGGACAGGGGTTGGGTGAAGCTTTCTTT
. TRBJ2-3 . TRBV7-2 CASSPGVEDTQYF TGTGCCAGCTCCCCGGGGGTCGAAGATACGCAGTATTTT
. TRBJ1-1 . TRBV23-1 CASSQSATEAFF TGCGCCAGCAGTCAATCAGCGACTGAAGCTTTCTTT
. TRBJ1-4 . TRBV7-2 CASSDQGGFTNEKLFF TGTGCCAGCAGCGACCAAGGGGGTTTTACTAATGAAAAACTGTTTTTT
TRBD1 TRBJ1-3 . TRBV2 CASRLDRGGNTIYF TGTGCCAGCAGATTGGACAGGGGTGGAAACACCATATATTTT
TRBD1 TRBJ1-1 once TRBV7-8 CASSPGRGLHTEAFF TGTGCCAGCAGCCCCGGCAGGGGGCTTCACACTGAAGCTTTCTTT